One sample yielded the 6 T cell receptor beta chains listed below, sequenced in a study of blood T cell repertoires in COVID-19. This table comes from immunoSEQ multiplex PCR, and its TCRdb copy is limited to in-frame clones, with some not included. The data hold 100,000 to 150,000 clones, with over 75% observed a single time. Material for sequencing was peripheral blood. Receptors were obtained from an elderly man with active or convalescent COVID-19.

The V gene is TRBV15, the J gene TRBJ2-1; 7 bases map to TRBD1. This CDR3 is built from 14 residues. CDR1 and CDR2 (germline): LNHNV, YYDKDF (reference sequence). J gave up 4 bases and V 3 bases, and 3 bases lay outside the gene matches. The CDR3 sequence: CATSSSQGYNEQFF. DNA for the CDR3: TGTGCCACCAGCAGCTCACAGGGGTACAATGAGCAGTTCTTC.

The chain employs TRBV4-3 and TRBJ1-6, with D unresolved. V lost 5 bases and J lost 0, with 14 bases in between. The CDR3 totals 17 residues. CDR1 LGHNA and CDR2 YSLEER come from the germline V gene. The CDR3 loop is CASSSHLSSSYNSPLHF. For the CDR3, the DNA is TGCGCCAGCAGCTCCCACCTTTCTAGCTCCTATAATTCACCCCTCCACTTT.

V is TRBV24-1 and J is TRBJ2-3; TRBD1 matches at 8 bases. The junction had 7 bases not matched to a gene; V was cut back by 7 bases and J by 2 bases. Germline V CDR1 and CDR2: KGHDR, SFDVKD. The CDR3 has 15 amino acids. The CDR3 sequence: CATSQGAMVTDTQYF. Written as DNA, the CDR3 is TGTGCCACCAGCCAGGGGGCTATGGTCACAGATACGCAGTATTTT.

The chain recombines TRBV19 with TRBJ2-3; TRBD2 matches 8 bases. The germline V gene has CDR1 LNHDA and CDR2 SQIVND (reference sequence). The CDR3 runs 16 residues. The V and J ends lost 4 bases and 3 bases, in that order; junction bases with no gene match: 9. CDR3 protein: CASSNPRERGTDTQYF. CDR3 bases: TGTGCCAGTAGTAATCCCAGGGAGCGGGGGACAGATACGCAGTATTTT.

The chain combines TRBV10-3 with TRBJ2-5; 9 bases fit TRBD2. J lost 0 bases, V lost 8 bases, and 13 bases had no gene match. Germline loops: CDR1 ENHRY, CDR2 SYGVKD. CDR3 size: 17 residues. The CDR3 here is CAISPRAGGQYQETQYF. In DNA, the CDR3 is TGTGCCATCTCCCCGCGAGCGGGGGGCCAGTACCAAGAGACCCAGTACTTC.

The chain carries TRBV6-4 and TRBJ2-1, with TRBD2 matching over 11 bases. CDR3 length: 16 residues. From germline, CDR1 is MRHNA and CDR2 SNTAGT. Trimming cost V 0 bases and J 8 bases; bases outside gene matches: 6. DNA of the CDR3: TGTGCCAGCAGTGACTCGCTAGCGGGAGGTTTCCATGAGCAGTTCTTC. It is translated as CASSDSLAGGFHEQFF.